Below are 27 T cell receptor beta chains sequenced from a single sample in a study of regulatory T cells in long-lasting Graves disease. In building TCR beta libraries, iRepertoire HTBI primers were used together with Arm-PCR of CDR3 regions. One entry per CDR3 protein results from TCRdb running MiXCR on the multiplex PCR reads. The table has about 530,000 distinct CDR3 sequences, 15% to 20% seen once; the top ten hold around 25%. Described time point: newly diagnosed GD, antithyroid drugs for less than 3 months. PBMC-derived RNA was used for the TCR library. The same specimen was also included in a second study, on T cells in Graves' hyperthyroidism and ophthalmopathy.

Sequencing used peripheral blood mononuclear cells (PBMCs), obtained at new diagnosis, from a patient treated with antithyroid drugs. These receptors were collected from a woman aged 35-65 years with Graves disease.

This clonotype was counted at least ten times. The V call is TRBV11-2, the J call TRBJ1-1; tentative D call: TRBD1 (5 bases). This CDR3 contains 14 residues. Trimming removed 0 bases at V and 10 bases at J, with 15 bases between. The germline V gene encodes CDR1 SGHAT and CDR2 FQNNGV. CDR3 sequence (DNA): TGTGCCAGCAGCTTAGATGCGCAGGTAGGGGTAGCTTTCTTT. Its translation is CASSLDAQVGVAFF.

In the case of this clonotype: This may stem from a read error, because a much larger clone lies one nucleotide away. V usage is TRBV20-1 and J usage is TRBJ2-5; a possible D gene is TRBD2 (6 bases). The CDR3 runs to 11 residues. Per the germline V gene, CDR1 is DFQATT and CDR2 is SNEGSKA (reference sequence). CDR3 region: CSAGTAETRYF. CDR3 bases: TGCAGTGCAGGGACTGCAGAGACCCGGTACTTC.

A word on this clonotype: A much larger clone is a single base away; this may be a read error. The rearrangement joins TRBV27 to TRBJ2-3, with 7 bases matching TRBD1. The CDR3 totals 16 residues. J gave up 3 bases and V 5 bases, and 11 bases lay outside the gene matches. Germline V gene lookup returns CDR1 MNHEY and CDR2 SMNVEV (reference sequence). For the CDR3, the DNA is TGTGCCAGCAGTCCGGACAGGATCTCCGCGACAGATACGCAGTATTTT. Its protein is CASSPDRISATDTQYF.

The chain employs TRBV3-1 and TRBJ2-1, with 11 positions matching TRBD2. The V gene end was trimmed by 7 bases and the J gene end by 5 bases; junction bases not matched to a gene: 4. This CDR3 comprises 14 residues. CDR1 is LGHDT and CDR2 is YNNKEL in the germline V gene (reference sequence). In DNA, the CDR3 is TGTGCCAGCACCCTAGCGGGGGGCCACAATGAGCAGTTCTTC. Its translation: CASTLAGGHNEQFF.

This rearrangement joins TRBV13 to TRBJ1-4; D is possibly TRBD1 (6 bases). The germline CDR1 and CDR2 sequences are PRHDT and FYEKMQ (reference sequence). Between the trimmed V and J ends, which lost 0 bases and 0 bases, there was a span of 11 bases. The CDR3 is 17 amino acids. The CDR3 bases are TGTGCCAGCAGCTTAGGGGGGACACCCACAACTAATGAAAAACTGTTTTTT. Protein product: CASSLGGTPTTNEKLFF.

This clonotype was seen many times. V is TRBV18 and J is TRBJ1-5; 7 bases are shared with TRBD1. J gave up 2 bases and V 8 bases, and 9 bases lay outside the gene matches. The CDR3 contains 15 residues. Germline V lookup: CDR1 KGHSH, CDR2 LQKENI. The CDR3 region is CASNQRGGGNQPQHF. The CDR3 DNA is TGTGCCAGCAACCAGAGAGGGGGCGGCAATCAGCCCCAGCATTTT.

This clonotype was detected only a few times. The chain has TRBV10-3 and TRBJ1-6, with TRBD1 identical over 8 bases. The CDR3 is 15 residues long. J lost 6 bases, V lost 3 bases, and 4 bases had no gene match. The germline CDR1 and CDR2 sequences are ENHRY and SYGVKD. The CDR3 nucleotides read TGTGCCATCAGTGACCTACAGGGGGGTAATTCACCCCTCCACTTT. Protein sequence: CAISDLQGGNSPLHF.

V usage is TRBV27 and J usage is TRBJ2-5, with D possibly being TRBD1 or TRBD2 (5 bases each). V lost 1 base and J lost 2, with 8 bases in between. CDR3 length: 14 residues. Germline-derived CDR1 and CDR2 are MNHEY and SMNVEV (reference sequence). The CDR3 nucleotides read TGTGCCAGCAGTTTATATGGGGGACAAGAGACCCAGTACTTC. It specifies CASSLYGGQETQYF.

This clonotype was observed many times. CDR3 amino acids: CASSLSAGGTEAFF. CDR3 DNA sequence: TGTGCCAGCAGTTTATCGGCAGGGGGGACTGAAGCTTTCTTT. The V and J genes are TRBV28 and TRBJ1-1; 7 nucleotides align to TRBD1. Losses at the gene ends were 1 base for V and 5 bases for J; bases not matched to a gene: 4. The CDR3 has 14 residues. Per germline, CDR1 MDHEN and CDR2 SYDVKM.

CDR3 bases: TGTGCCAGCATCTTGGGGCGTGGGACAGATACGCAGTATTTT. This translates into CASILGRGTDTQYF. The chain employs TRBV7-9 and TRBJ2-3; D is perhaps TRBD1 (5 bases). Trimming stripped 7 bases from V and 3 bases from J, with 14 bases between. This CDR3 spans 14 amino acids. Germline V gives CDR1 SEHNR, CDR2 FQNEAQ (reference sequence).

V gene TRBV19 combines with J gene TRBJ1-5, with 7 bases fitting TRBD1. The ends lost 5 bases at V and 7 bases at J; junction bases unmatched: 14. The V gene's germline CDR1 is LNHDA and CDR2 SQIVND (reference sequence). This CDR3 contains 16 residues. CDR3: CASSFQQQGRGQPQHF. Here the CDR3 DNA reads TGTGCCAGTAGTTTTCAACAACAGGGGCGGGGGCAGCCCCAGCATTTT.

This clonotype was counted ten times or more. The DNA of the CDR3 is TGTGCCAGCAGTTTCTGGGTGGGGCACAATGAGCAGTTCTTC. It codes for CASSFWVGHNEQFF. The chain recombines TRBV28 with TRBJ2-1; D is possibly TRBD1 (5 bases). V dropped 3 bases and J dropped 5 bases, with 11 bases sitting between them. The CDR3 extends over 14 amino acids. CDR1 MDHEN and CDR2 SYDVKM come from the germline V gene.

Concerning this clonotype: Lacking the conserved final phenylalanine or tryptophan, this CDR3 likely reflects a read error. This sequence joins TRBV19 and TRBJ1-5, with 7 positions matching TRBD1. The junction had 4 bases not matched to a gene; V was cut back by 3 bases and J by 8 bases. Germline-derived CDR1 and CDR2 are LNHDA and SQIVND (reference sequence). The CDR3 covers 13 residues. CDR3 region: CASSINRGEPQHY. The CDR3 DNA is TGTGCCAGTAGTATCAACAGGGGAGAGCCCCAGCATTAT.

This clonotype turned up a few times. This chain uses TRBV7-9 with TRBJ1-1, with 8 bases lining up with TRBD1. The CDR3 contains 12 residues. The ends lost 10 bases at V and 4 bases at J; junction bases unmatched: 5. Germline V CDR1 and CDR2: SEHNR, FQNEAQ (reference sequence). CDR3 region: CANQDRVTEAFF. CDR3 coding DNA: TGTGCCAACCAGGACAGGGTCACTGAAGCTTTCTTT.

This clonotype was picked up many times. The rearrangement joins TRBV6-1 to TRBJ1-1; TRBD1 aligns across 7 bases. Germline-derived CDR1 and CDR2 are MNHNS and SASEGT. The CDR3 loop spans 12 amino acids. The trim removed 4 bases at V and 6 bases at J, leaving 2 bases unmatched. CDR3 sequence (DNA): TGTGCCAGCAGTGCAGGGGGGCCTGAAGCTTTCTTT. This gives the protein CASSAGGPEAFF.

This clonotype has a handful of counts. The rearrangement uses TRBV10-2 and TRBJ1-2; TRBD1 is a possible D gene (5 bases). V lost 3 bases to trimming and J lost 3 bases, with 8 bases between them. The CDR3 runs 13 residues. The V gene's germline CDR1 is WSHSY and CDR2 SAAADI. Here the CDR3 reads CASSDGGDYGYTF. CDR3 bases: TGCGCCAGCAGTGACGGGGGGGACTATGGCTACACCTTC.

At least ten counts were recorded for this clonotype. The chain recombines TRBV3-1 with TRBJ2-3; D is possibly TRBD1 (5 bases). The germline V and J ends were trimmed by 0 bases and 2 bases, with 9 bases remaining between them. This CDR3 region has 15 residues. Germline V lookup: CDR1 LGHDT, CDR2 YNNKEL (reference sequence). CDR3 protein: CASSQDGAITDTQYF. The CDR3 DNA follows: TGTGCCAGCAGCCAAGATGGGGCCATCACAGATACGCAGTATTTT.

The CDR3 nucleotides read TGCAGCGTTATCCGGGACGCGGGTGGGCCCCAGCATTTT. This translates into CSVIRDAGGPQHF. The V and J genes are TRBV29-1 and TRBJ1-5; D is perhaps TRBD1 (5 bases). Deletions cut 5 bases from V and 9 bases from J, with 17 bases between. Germline V gene data show CDR1 as SQVTM and CDR2 as ANQGSEA. The CDR3 length is 13 residues.

This chain links TRBV29-1 with TRBJ1-2, with TRBD1 matching 8 bases. The CDR3 consists of 14 residues. Germline CDR1 and CDR2: SQVTM and ANQGSEA. Unmatched junction bases numbered 9, after V lost 7 bases and J lost 2 bases. As DNA, the CDR3 is TGCAGCGCTTCGGAGGACAGGGAAAACTATGGCTACACCTTC. As protein: CSASEDRENYGYTF.

A remark on this clonotype: A much larger clone is a single base away; this may be a read error. The CDR3 loop reads CTSSYSMGTGNYGYTF. CDR3 sequence (DNA): TGTACCAGCAGTTACTCGATGGGGACAGGGAACTATGGCTACACCTTC. The gene calls are TRBV6-2 or TRBV6-3 and TRBJ1-2, with 9 positions matching TRBD1. Germline V gene data show CDR1 as MNHEY and CDR2 as SVGEGT. The CDR3 consists of 16 residues.

This clonotype came up many times. The chain links TRBV5-6 to TRBJ2-1; D not certain. The CDR3 is made up of 17 amino acids. Trimming removed 0 bases from V and 0 bases from J, with 13 bases in between. CDR1 SGHDT and CDR2 YYEEEE come from the germline V gene. CDR3 sequence reads: CASSLGGRLSSYNEQFF. The CDR3 bases are TGTGCCAGCAGCTTGGGCGGCAGGCTAAGCTCCTACAATGAGCAGTTCTTC.

J is TRBJ1-1 and V is TRBV29-1; unclear D gene. Germline V lookup: CDR1 SQVTM, CDR2 ANQGSEA. V was pared by 7 bases and J by 7 bases, with 16 bases between. The CDR3 length is 12 residues. CDR3 nucleotides: TGCAGCGGTGACGCCCCGACCTTTGAAGCTTTCTTT. Residues: CSGDAPTFEAFF.

The chain links TRBV7-6 to TRBJ2-3; 10 bases fit TRBD2. Trimming cost V 3 bases and J 3 bases; bases outside gene matches: 12. Per germline, CDR1 SGHVS and CDR2 FNYEAQ. This CDR3 is built from 18 residues. The CDR3 sequence: CASSLILTSGDGTDTQYF. For the CDR3, the DNA is TGTGCCAGCAGCTTGATTCTTACTAGCGGGGATGGTACAGATACGCAGTATTTT.

J is TRBJ1-2 and V is TRBV6-1; unclear D gene. The germline V and J ends were trimmed by 2 bases and 7 bases, with 20 bases remaining between them. Per germline, CDR1 MNHNS and CDR2 SASEGT. CDR3 size: 16 residues. The CDR3 here is CASSESPPTVDGGYTF. CDR3 nucleotides: TGTGCCAGCAGTGAATCCCCCCCGACCGTGGATGGTGGCTACACCTTC.

This clonotype was found many times. The chain uses TRBV5-6 and TRBJ2-7; a weak D match, TRBD2 (6 bases). Per the germline V gene, CDR1 is SGHDT and CDR2 is YYEEEE. This CDR3 region has 14 residues. Trimming removed 4 bases at V and 3 bases at J, with 14 bases between. CDR3 in amino acids: CASSRRLVYYEQYF. In DNA, the CDR3 is TGTGCCAGCAGCCGCCGACTAGTGTACTACGAGCAGTACTTC.

This chain links TRBV7-2 with TRBJ2-3, with D perhaps matching TRBD2 (6 bases). This CDR3 region has 16 residues. CDR1 and CDR2 (germline): SGHTA, FQGNSA. Trimming removed 6 bases from V and 0 bases from J, with 16 bases in between. CDR3 DNA sequence: TGTGCCAGCAGACCACCTAGCGCCTCTAGCACAGATACGCAGTATTTT. It yields the protein CASRPPSASSTDTQYF.

A few counts support this clonotype. The junction differs from germline at one of its ends, possibly a read error. The chain carries TRBV2 and TRBJ1-1, with 7 bases that match TRBD1. CDR1 is SNHLY, CDR2 FYNNEI, per germline. There are 12 residues in the CDR3. The DNA of the CDR3 is TGTGCCAGCAGTAGAGGGGGCACTGAAGCTTCCTTT. This sequence encodes CASSRGGTEASF.